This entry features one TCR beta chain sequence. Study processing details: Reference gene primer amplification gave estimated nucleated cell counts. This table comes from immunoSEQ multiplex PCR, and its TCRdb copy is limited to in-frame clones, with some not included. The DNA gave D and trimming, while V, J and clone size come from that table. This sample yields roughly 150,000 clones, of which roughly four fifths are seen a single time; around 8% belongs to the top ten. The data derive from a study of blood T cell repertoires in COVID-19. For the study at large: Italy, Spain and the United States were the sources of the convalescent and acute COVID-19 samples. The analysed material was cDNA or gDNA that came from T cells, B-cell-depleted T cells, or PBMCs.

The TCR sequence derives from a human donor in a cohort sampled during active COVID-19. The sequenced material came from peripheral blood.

CDR3: CASRSYQGNTEAFF. CDR3 DNA sequence: TGTGCCAGCAGATCCTACCAGGGGAACACTGAAGCTTTCTTT. The chain couples TRBV3-1 (or the pseudogene TRBV3-2) to TRBJ1-1, with a weak D call TRBD1 (5 bases). This CDR3 has 14 residues. V was shortened by 6 bases and J by 1 base, with 12 bases between the two germline ends. Germline CDR1 reads LGHDT; CDR2 reads YNNKEL (reference sequence).